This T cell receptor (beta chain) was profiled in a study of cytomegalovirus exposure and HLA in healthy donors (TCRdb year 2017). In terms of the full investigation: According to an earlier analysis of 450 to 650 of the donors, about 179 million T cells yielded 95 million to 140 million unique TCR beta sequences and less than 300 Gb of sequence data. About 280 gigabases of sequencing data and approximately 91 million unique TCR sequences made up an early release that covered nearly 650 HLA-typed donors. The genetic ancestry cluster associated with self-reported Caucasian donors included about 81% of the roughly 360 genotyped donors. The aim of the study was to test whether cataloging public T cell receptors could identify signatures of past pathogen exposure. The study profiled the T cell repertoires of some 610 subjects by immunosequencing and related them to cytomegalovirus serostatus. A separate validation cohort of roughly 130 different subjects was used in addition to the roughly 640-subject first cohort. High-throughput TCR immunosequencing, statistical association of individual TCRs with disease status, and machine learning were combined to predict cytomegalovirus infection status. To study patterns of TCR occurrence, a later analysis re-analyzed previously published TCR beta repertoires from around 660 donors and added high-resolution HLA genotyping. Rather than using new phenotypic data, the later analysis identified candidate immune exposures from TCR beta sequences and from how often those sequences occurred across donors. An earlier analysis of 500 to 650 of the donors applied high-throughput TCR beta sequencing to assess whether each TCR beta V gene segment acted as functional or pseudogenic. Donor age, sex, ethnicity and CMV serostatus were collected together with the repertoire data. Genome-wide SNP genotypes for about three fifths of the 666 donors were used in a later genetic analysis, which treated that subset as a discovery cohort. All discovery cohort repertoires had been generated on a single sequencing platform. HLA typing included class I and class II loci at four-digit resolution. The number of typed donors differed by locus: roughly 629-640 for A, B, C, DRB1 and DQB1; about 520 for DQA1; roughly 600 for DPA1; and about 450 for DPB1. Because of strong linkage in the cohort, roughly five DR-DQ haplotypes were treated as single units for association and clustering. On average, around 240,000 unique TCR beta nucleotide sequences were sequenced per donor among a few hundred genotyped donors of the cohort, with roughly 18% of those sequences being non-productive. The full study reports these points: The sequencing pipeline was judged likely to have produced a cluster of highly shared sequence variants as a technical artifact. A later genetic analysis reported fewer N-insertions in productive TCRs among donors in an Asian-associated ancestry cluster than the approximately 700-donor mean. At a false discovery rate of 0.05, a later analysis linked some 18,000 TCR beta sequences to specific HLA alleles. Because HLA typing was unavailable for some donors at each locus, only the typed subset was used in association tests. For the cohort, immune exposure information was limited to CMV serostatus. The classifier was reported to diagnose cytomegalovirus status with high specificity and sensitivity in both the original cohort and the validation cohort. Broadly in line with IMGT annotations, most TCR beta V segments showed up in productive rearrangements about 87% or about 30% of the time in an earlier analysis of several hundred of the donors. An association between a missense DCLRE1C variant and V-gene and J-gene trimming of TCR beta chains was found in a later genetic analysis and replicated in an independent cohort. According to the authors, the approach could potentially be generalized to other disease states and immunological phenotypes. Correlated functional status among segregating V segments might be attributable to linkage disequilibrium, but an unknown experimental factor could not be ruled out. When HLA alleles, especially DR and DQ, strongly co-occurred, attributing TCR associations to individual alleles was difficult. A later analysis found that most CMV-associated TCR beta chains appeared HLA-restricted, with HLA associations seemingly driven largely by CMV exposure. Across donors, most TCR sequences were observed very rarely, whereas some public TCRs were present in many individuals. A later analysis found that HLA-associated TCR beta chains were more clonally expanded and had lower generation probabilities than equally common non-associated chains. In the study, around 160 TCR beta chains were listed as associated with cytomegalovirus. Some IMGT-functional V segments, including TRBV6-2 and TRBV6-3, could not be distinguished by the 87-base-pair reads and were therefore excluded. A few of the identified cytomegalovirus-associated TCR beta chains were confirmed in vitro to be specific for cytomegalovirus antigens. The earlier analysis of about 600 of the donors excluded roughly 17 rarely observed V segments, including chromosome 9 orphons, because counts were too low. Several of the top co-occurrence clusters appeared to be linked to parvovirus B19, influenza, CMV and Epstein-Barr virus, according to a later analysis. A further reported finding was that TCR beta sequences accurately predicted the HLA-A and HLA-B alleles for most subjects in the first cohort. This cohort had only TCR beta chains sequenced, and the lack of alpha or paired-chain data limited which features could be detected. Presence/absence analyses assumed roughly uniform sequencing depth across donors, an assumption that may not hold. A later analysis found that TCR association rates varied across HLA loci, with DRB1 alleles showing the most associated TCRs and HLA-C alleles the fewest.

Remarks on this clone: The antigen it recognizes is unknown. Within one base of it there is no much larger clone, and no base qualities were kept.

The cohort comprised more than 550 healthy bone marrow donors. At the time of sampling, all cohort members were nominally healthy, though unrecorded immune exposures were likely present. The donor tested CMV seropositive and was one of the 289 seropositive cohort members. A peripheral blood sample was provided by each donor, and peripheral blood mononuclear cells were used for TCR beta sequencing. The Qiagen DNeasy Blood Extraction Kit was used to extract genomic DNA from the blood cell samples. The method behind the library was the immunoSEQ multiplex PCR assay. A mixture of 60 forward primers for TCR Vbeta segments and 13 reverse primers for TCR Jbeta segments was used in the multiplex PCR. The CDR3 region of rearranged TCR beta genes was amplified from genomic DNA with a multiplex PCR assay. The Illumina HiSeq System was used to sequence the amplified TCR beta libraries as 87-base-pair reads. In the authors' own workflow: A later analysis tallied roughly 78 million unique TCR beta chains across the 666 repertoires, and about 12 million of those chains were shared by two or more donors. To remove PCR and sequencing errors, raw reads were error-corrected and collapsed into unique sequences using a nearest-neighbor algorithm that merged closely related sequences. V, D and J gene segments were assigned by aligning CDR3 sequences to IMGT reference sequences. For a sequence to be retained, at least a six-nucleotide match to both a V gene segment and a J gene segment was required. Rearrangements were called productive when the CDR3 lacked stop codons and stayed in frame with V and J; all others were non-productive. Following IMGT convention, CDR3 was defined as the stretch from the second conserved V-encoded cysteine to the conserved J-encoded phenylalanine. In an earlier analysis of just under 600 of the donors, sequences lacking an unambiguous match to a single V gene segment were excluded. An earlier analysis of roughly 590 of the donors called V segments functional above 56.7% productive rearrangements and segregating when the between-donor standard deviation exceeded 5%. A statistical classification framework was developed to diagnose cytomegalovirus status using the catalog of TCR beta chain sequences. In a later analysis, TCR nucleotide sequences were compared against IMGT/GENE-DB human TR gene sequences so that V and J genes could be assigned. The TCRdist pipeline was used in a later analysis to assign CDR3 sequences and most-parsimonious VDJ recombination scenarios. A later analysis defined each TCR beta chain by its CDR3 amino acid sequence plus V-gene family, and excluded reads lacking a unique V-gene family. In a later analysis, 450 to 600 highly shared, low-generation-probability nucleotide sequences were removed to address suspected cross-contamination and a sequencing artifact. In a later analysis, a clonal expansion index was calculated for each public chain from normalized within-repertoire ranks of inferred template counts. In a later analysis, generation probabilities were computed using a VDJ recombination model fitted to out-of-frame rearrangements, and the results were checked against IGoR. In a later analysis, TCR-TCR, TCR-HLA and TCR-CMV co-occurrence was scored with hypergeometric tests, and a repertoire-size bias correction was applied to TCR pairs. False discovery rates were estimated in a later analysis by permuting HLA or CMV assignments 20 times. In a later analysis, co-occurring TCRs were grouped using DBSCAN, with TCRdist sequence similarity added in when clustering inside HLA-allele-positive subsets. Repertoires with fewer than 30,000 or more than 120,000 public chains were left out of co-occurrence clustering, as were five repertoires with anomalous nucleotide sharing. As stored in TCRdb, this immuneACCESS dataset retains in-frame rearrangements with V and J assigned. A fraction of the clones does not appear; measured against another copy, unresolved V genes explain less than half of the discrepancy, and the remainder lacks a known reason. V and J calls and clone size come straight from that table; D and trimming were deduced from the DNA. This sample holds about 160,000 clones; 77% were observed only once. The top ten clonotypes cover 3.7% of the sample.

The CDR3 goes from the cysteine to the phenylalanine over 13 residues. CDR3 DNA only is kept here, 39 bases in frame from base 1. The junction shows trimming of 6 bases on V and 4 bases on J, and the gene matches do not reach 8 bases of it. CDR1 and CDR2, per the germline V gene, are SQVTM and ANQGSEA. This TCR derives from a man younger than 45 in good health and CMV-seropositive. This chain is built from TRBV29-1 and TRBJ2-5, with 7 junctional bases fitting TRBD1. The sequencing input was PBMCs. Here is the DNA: TGCAGCGTAAACAGGGGTCAGGGAGAGACCCAGTACTTC. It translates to CSVNRGQGETQYF.